This T cell receptor (beta chain) appears in the sequencing data of a study of blood T cell repertoires in COVID-19. In the source study's methods: Reference gene primer amplification yielded estimated nucleated cell counts. Repertoires were generated with immunoSEQ multiplex PCR, while TCRdb's copy carries only in-frame clones and drops some. The DNA was the basis for D and trimming; V, J and clone size are from that table. This table holds more than 150,000 clones, more than 75% found once. The germline V gene encodes CDR1 SGHNT and CDR2 YYREEE (reference sequence). This CDR3 spans 15 amino acids. With 4 bases clipped from V and 4 bases from J, the junction kept 7 bases outside the gene matches.

The sequence was obtained from a man in his sixties who had been exposed to COVID-19. The chain has TRBV5-4 and TRBJ2-2; TRBD2 matches at 7 bases. The sequencing input was PBMCs or T cells enriched from blood (not recorded which). CDR3 sequence: CASSISGSLTGELFF. CDR3 nucleotides: TGTGCCAGCAGCATTAGCGGGTCTCTCACCGGGGAGCTGTTTTTT.